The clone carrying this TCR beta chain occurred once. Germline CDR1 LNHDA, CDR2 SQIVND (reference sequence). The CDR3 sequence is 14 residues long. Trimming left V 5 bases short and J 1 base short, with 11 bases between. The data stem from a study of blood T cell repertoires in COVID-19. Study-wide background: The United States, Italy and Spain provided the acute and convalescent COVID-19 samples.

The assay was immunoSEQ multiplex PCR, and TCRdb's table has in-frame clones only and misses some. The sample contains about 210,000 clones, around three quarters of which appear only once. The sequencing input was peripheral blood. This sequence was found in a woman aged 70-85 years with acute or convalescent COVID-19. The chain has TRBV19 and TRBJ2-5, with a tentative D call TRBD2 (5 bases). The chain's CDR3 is CASSQRGIQETQYF. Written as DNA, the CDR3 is TGTGCCAGTAGTCAGAGAGGGATCCAAGAGACCCAGTACTTC.